This T cell receptor (beta chain) was sequenced in a study of shared clonotypes between healthy human individuals. Roughly 210 ng DNA, tens of thousands of T cell genomes, went into each sorted-subset replicate PCR. The protocol was immunoSEQ multiplex PCR, while the TCRdb copy is restricted to in-frame clones and leaves out a portion. The table includes over 2 million clones, approximately 95% detected once. Selected positively for CCR7 and CD45RO-negative, naive CD8 cells excluded terminally differentiated effector memory CD45RA+ cells. The CDR3 is 15 amino acids. The germline V gene has CDR1 SGHTS and CDR2 YDEGEE. Trimming took 2 bases from V and 0 from J, leaving 9 bases between them.

The receptor was derived from a man between 18 and 35 years old in good health. The rearrangement uses TRBV5-8 and TRBJ2-1; D possibly corresponds to TRBD1 (5 bases). The material sequenced was naive CD8+ T cells sorted from blood. The CDR3 DNA reads as TGTGCCAGCAGCTTAGGGGATAGCTCCTACAATGAGCAGTTCTTC. Residues: CASSLGDSSYNEQFF.